This T cell receptor beta chain was recovered during a study of T cell responses to AZD1222 COVID-19 vaccine. Study background: Second doses at about 4 or about 12 weeks were pooled.

TCRdb's table, derived via immunoSEQ multiplex PCR, lists solely in-frame clones and lacks some. Seen here are some 130,000 clones, around 86% observed once, and the top ten hold about 6%. Overall study findings and caveats: A rise in Spike-specific TCR breadth and depth followed two AZD1222 doses. Baseline serostatus was positive in only six AZD1222 recipients. Possibly, clonal diversity was underestimated; donors were largely white British and included more females.

In regard to this clone: Antigen unknown.

The TCR sequence derives from an adult in good health. This material consisted of peripheral blood, taken on day 0 of AZD1222 vaccination.

The CDR3 sequence is CASSSLQGRRRGYTF. The CDR3 DNA sequence: TGTGCCAGCAGCTCCCTACAGGGACGTCGTAGAGGCTACACCTTC. The chain has TRBV9 and TRBJ1-2, with D tentatively TRBD1 (6 bases). Germline loops: CDR1 SGDLS, CDR2 YYNGEE. The V and J ends lost 4 bases and 8 bases respectively, with 21 bases between them. This CDR3 has 15 amino acids. The whole variable domain, filled in from reference TRBV9 and TRBJ1-2, reads DSGVTQTPKHLITATGQRVTLRCSPRSGDLSVYWYQQSLDQGLQFLIQYYNGEERAKGNILERFSAQQFPDLHSELNLSSLELGDSALYFCASSSLQGRRRGYTFGSGTRLTVV.